This T cell receptor beta chain was sequenced in a study of response to subunit inactivated influenza vaccine. Trimming left V 7 bases short and J 1 base short, with 2 bases between. The CDR3 loop spans 11 amino acids. In germline, CDR1 is KGHDR, CDR2 SFDVKD. Broader study findings: Few additional T cells are recruited per seasonal influenza vaccination, authors suggested.

There are a few counts of this clonotype. Its antigen is still unknown. One entry per CDR3 protein results from TCRdb running MiXCR on the RT-PCR reads. This sample carries 600,000 to 850,000 distinct CDR3 sequences, roughly 15% of them seen once, and the ten largest clones take approximately 7.6%. This sequence originates from a man between 50 and 59 years old who received an inactivated influenza vaccine. The V gene is TRBV24-1, the J gene TRBJ2-3; no clear D. This sample comprised PBMCs from blood, obtained 14 days before vaccination. The CDR3 DNA sequence: TGTGCCACCAGAGGCACAGATACGCAGTATTTT. As protein: CATRGTDTQYF.